The rows below give T cell receptor beta chains drawn from one sample of a study of OX40 agonist ivuxolimab in advanced cancers. Using immunoSEQ multiplex PCR, the repertoire was profiled, and TCRdb retains in-frame clones only, with some absent. Seen here are roughly 70,000 clones, approximately 78% observed once, and the top ten hold approximately 5.2%. Sequenced here: CD4+ or CD8+ T cells sorted from blood, sampled in a trial of the OX40 agonist ivuxolimab. These receptors originate from an adult with an advanced solid tumor such as melanoma, head and neck, liver or kidney cancer. The CDR3 runs from the conserved cysteine through the conserved F or W. D genes are given only for firm matches. Size is omitted from some rows. Given values are once, few, many or a class for expanded clones.

J gene | clone size | CDR3 length | V gene | D gene | CDR3 protein | CDR3 DNA
TRBJ1-1 | NA | 13 | TRBV7-6 | NA | CASARAENTEAFF | TGTGCCAGCGCCCGGGCAGAGAACACTGAAGCTTTCTTT
TRBJ1-4 | NA | 12 | TRBV10-2 | TRBD1 | CASRQGAEKLFF | TGCGCCAGCAGACAGGGGGCTGAAAAACTGTTTTTT
TRBJ2-7 | NA | 16 | TRBV9 | TRBD1 | CASSPLRDRGIYEQYF | TGTGCCAGCAGCCCATTGAGGGACAGGGGCATCTACGAGCAGTACTTC
TRBJ1-5 | NA | 13 | TRBV19 | NA | CASLDRGNQPQHF | TGTGCCAGTCTCGATAGGGGCAATCAGCCCCAGCATTTT
TRBJ1-1 | NA | 14 | TRBV9 | NA | CASSVGLQVTEAFF | TGTGCCAGCAGCGTAGGTTTGCAGGTTACTGAAGCTTTCTTT
TRBJ2-1 | NA | 14 | TRBV11-2 | NA | CASSPRPGANEQFF | TGTGCCAGCAGCCCCCGGCCTGGGGCCAATGAGCAGTTCTTC
TRBJ1-5 | NA | 15 | TRBV18 | NA | CASSPSRAVGQPQHF | TGTGCCAGCTCACCATCCCGGGCGGTCGGCCAGCCCCAGCATTTT
TRBJ2-7 | few | 15 | TRBV29-1 | TRBD2 | CSVMGLAHTSYEQYF | TGCAGCGTAATGGGACTAGCGCATACCTCCTACGAGCAGTACTTC
TRBJ1-3 | NA | 15 | TRBV6-5 | NA | CASSYSLGNGNTIYF | TGTGCCAGCAGTTACTCGTTAGGGAATGGAAACACCATATATTTT
TRBJ1-4 | NA | 13 | TRBV7-2 | NA | CASSLNRDEKLFF | TGTGCCAGCAGCTTAAACAGGGATGAAAAACTGTTTTTT
TRBJ2-2 | NA | 15 | TRBV6-5 | NA | CASSPRLPNTGELFF | TGTGCCAGCAGCCCTCGGTTACCGAACACCGGGGAGCTGTTTTTT
TRBJ1-3 | NA | 14 | TRBV5-1 | TRBD1 | CASSPGTVGNTIYF | TGCGCCAGCAGCCCAGGGACAGTTGGAAACACCATATATTTT
TRBJ1-3 | few | 11 | TRBV7-6 | NA | CASSLGNTIYF | TGTGCCAGCAGCCTCGGAAACACCATATATTTT
TRBJ2-1 | NA | 17 | TRBV4-1 | TRBD1 | CASSQDRRQGARDEQFF | TGCGCCAGCAGCCAAGATCGTCGGCAGGGGGCGCGGGATGAGCAGTTCTTC
TRBJ2-7 | few | 12 | TRBV7-2 | TRBD2 | CASSSRLAEQYF | TGTGCCAGCAGCTCCCGACTAGCGGAGCAGTACTTC
TRBJ2-7 | NA | 13 | TRBV11-3 | NA | CASSSDPTYEQYF | TGTGCCAGCAGCTCCGACCCTACCTACGAGCAGTACTTC
TRBJ2-7 | NA | 14 | TRBV7-2 | NA | CASSLVQDTYEQYF | TGTGCCAGCAGCTTAGTGCAAGATACCTACGAGCAGTACTTC
TRBJ2-5 | NA | 17 | TRBV7-9 | TRBD2 | CASSLGTSGTLQETQYF | TGTGCCAGCAGCTTAGGGACTAGCGGGACTTTACAAGAGACCCAGTACTTC
TRBJ1-2 | NA | 15 | TRBV5-1 | NA | CASSLSATQENGYTF | TGCGCCAGCAGCTTGTCAGCGACCCAAGAAAATGGCTACACCTTC
TRBJ2-2 | NA | 13 | TRBV2 | NA | CASSGTGNGELFF | TGTGCCAGCAGTGGGACCGGGAACGGGGAGCTGTTTTTT
TRBJ2-7 | NA | 13 | TRBV10-1 | NA | CASSAGDSYEQYF | TGCGCCAGCTCTGCGGGCGACTCCTACGAGCAGTACTTC
TRBJ2-7 | NA | 13 | TRBV6-5 | NA | CASSQGLSYEQYF | TGTGCCAGCAGCCAGGGTCTCTCCTACGAGCAGTACTTC
TRBJ2-7 | NA | 13 | TRBV9 | NA | CASSASLGDEQYF | TGTGCCAGCAGCGCAAGCCTGGGGGATGAGCAGTACTTC
TRBJ1-2 | NA | 13 | TRBV2 | NA | CASNEGWYNGYTF | TGTGCCAGCAACGAGGGGTGGTATAATGGCTACACCTTC
TRBJ2-1 | once | 13 | TRBV2 | TRBD1 | CASSPTGYNEQFF | TGTGCCAGCAGTCCGACAGGGTACAATGAGCAGTTCTTC
TRBJ1-2 | many | 14 | TRBV2 | TRBD1 | CASSPFRQGNGYTF | TGTGCCAGCAGCCCTTTCCGACAGGGGAATGGCTACACCTTC
TRBJ2-2 | NA | 14 | TRBV30 | NA | CAWSSRPSPGELFF | TGTGCCTGGAGTTCCCGTCCCTCCCCCGGGGAGCTGTTTTTT
TRBJ1-5 | NA | 13 | TRBV5-1 | TRBD1 | CASSWGQGQPQHF | TGCGCCAGCAGCTGGGGACAGGGTCAGCCCCAGCATTTT
TRBJ1-1 | NA | 13 | TRBV6-5 | TRBD1 | CASEPGQGSEAFF | TGTGCCAGCGAACCGGGACAGGGGTCTGAAGCTTTCTTT
TRBJ1-3 | NA | 16 | TRBV9 | NA | CASSVAGPGSGNTIYF | TGTGCCAGCAGCGTAGCCGGACCCGGCTCTGGAAACACCATATATTTT
TRBJ1-1 | NA | 16 | TRBV5-1 | TRBD1 | CASSLGPGGASTEAFF | TGCGCCAGCAGCTTGGGTCCAGGGGGCGCGAGCACTGAAGCTTTCTTT
TRBJ1-6 | NA | 14 | TRBV5-1 | NA | CASSSGTNNSPLHF | TGCGCCAGCAGCTCCGGGACAAATAATTCACCCCTCCACTTT
TRBJ2-6 | NA | 16 | TRBV19 | NA | CASSLRQSSGANVLTF | TGTGCCAGTAGTCTTCGACAGAGCTCTGGGGCCAACGTCCTGACTTTC
TRBJ1-5 | few | 15 | TRBV19 | NA | CASHTGADRSQPQHF | TGTGCCAGCCACACGGGGGCGGACAGAAGTCAGCCCCAGCATTTT
TRBJ2-5 | NA | 16 | TRBV7-2 | TRBD2 | CASSSGLAGRKETQYF | TGTGCCAGCAGCTCGGGACTAGCGGGTAGAAAAGAGACCCAGTACTTC
TRBJ2-7 | NA | 13 | TRBV11-2 | NA | CASSLVRGEEQYF | TGTGCCAGCAGCTTAGTCAGGGGTGAAGAGCAGTACTTC
TRBJ2-3 | NA | 13 | TRBV2 | NA | CASHIGSTDTQYF | TGTGCCAGCCATATCGGGAGCACAGATACGCAGTATTTT
TRBJ2-5 | NA | 13 | TRBV5-1 | NA | CASSERPQETQYF | TGCGCCAGCAGCGAGCGCCCACAAGAGACCCAGTACTTC
TRBJ1-5 | NA | 16 | TRBV7-8 | NA | CASTQSRTYTNQPQHF | TGTGCCAGCACCCAGAGCCGGACATATACCAATCAGCCCCAGCATTTT
TRBJ2-1 | NA | 15 | TRBV6-1 | NA | CASSEAITQAGEQFF | TGTGCCAGCAGTGAAGCGATCACGCAGGCGGGAGAGCAGTTCTTC
TRBJ2-1 | NA | 11 | TRBV20-1 | NA | CSAERYNEQFF | TGCAGTGCTGAACGGTACAATGAGCAGTTCTTC
TRBJ2-5 | NA | 16 | TRBV4-2 | TRBD2 | CASSQDASGGQETQYF | TGTGCCAGCAGCCAAGATGCTAGCGGGGGACAAGAGACCCAGTACTTC
TRBJ1-1 | NA | 14 | TRBV25-1 | NA | CASSPGGANTEAFF | TGTGCCAGCAGTCCGGGGGGGGCGAACACTGAAGCTTTCTTT
TRBJ2-1 | NA | 14 | TRBV19 | TRBD1 | CASSEQGTYNEQFF | TGTGCCAGTAGTGAACAGGGGACCTACAATGAGCAGTTCTTC
TRBJ2-5 | NA | 15 | TRBV5-1 | TRBD1 | CASSLIGTAQETQYF | TGCGCCAGCAGCTTGATAGGGACAGCACAAGAGACCCAGTACTTC
TRBJ2-7 | NA | 14 | TRBV7-9 | NA | CASSLGISPYEQYF | TGTGCCAGCAGCTTAGGAATTAGTCCCTACGAGCAGTACTTC
TRBJ2-1 | NA | 14 | TRBV5-4 | NA | CASSSIGSYNEQFF | TGTGCCAGCAGCTCGATAGGCTCCTACAATGAGCAGTTCTTC
TRBJ1-5 | NA | 16 | TRBV7-2 | TRBD1 | CASRAPGQGNNQPQHF | TGTGCCAGCAGGGCACCGGGACAGGGGAACAATCAGCCCCAGCATTTT
TRBJ2-1 | NA | 16 | TRBV30 | NA | CAWRGTGRGSYNEQFF | TGTGCCTGGAGGGGTACAGGGAGAGGTTCCTACAATGAGCAGTTCTTC
TRBJ2-7 | few | 16 | TRBV2 | TRBD2 | CASSVGGGRASYEQYF | TGTGCCAGCAGTGTTGGTGGAGGGAGGGCCTCCTACGAGCAGTACTTC
TRBJ2-7 | NA | 14 | TRBV15 | NA | CATSGSLGVHEQYF | TGTGCCACCAGCGGATCCTTAGGGGTCCACGAGCAGTACTTC
TRBJ2-6 | NA | 13 | TRBV7-3 | NA | CASGRMGANVLTF | TGTGCCAGCGGCCGTATGGGGGCCAACGTCCTGACTTTC
TRBJ1-1 | NA | 13 | TRBV2 | TRBD1 | CATSGQLNTEAFF | TGTGCCACCTCGGGACAGCTGAACACTGAAGCTTTCTTT
TRBJ2-7 | NA | 12 | TRBV2 | NA | CASSRGAGEQYF | TGTGCCAGCAGCCGAGGGGCTGGCGAGCAGTACTTC
TRBJ1-5 | NA | 14 | TRBV5-1 | NA | CASSTGTPNQPQHF | TGCGCCAGCAGCACTGGGACACCAAATCAGCCCCAGCATTTT
TRBJ2-3 | NA | 15 | TRBV18 | NA | CASSPMRAGEDTQYF | TGTGCCAGCTCACCAATGAGGGCCGGCGAAGATACGCAGTATTTT
TRBJ1-2 | NA | 14 | TRBV2 | NA | CASSEKGTAGGYTF | TGTGCCAGCAGTGAAAAGGGGACGGCAGGCGGCTACACCTTC
TRBJ2-7 | NA | 15 | TRBV5-1 | NA | CASSLTVGSWYEQYF | TGCGCCAGCAGCTTGACGGTCGGGAGTTGGTACGAGCAGTACTTC
TRBJ1-2 | NA | 13 | TRBV18 | NA | CASSLGEYYGYTF | TGTGCCAGCTCACTAGGGGAATACTATGGCTACACCTTC